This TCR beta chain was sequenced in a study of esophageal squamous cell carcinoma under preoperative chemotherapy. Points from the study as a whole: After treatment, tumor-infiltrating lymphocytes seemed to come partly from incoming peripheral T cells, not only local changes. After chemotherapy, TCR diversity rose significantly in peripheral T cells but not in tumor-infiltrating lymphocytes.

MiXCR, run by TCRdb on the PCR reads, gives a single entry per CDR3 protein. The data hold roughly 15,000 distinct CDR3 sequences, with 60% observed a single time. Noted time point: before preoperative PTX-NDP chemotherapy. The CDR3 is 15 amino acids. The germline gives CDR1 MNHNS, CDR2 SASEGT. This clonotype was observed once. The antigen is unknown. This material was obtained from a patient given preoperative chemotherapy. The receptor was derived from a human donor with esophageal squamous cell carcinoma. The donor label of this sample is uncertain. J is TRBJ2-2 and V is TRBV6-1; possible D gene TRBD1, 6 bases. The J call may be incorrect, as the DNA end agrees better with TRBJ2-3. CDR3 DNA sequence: TGTGCCAGCAGAACCGGGCCTGTGAGCACAGGGAAGCAGTATTTT. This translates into CASRTGPVSTGKQYF.